A selection of T cell receptor beta chains follows, all from one sample in a study of post-analysis software for immune sequencing data. TCRdb re-analysed the PCR reads in MiXCR, keeping a single row per CDR3 protein. The repertoire holds 700,000 to 800,000 distinct CDR3 sequences, with about 27% as singletons. The source material was blood. These receptors were taken from a girl aged 5 to 17 with multiple sclerosis. The CDR3 runs from the conserved cysteine through the conserved F or W. Each record gives: D gene, V gene, clone size, CDR3 protein. The D gene is left open where the match is weak. Clone size is shown for a subset of rows, as once, few, many or a class of expanded clone.

NA	TRBV11-2	NA	CASSLPGRGADTQYF
NA	TRBV11-2	NA	CASSRDVVTEAFF
NA	TRBV19	few	CASSITPSSYEQYF
NA	TRBV5-8	few	CASSRGEGAGYEQYF
NA	TRBV5-1	NA	CASSRLDEQFF
NA	TRBV5-1	few	CASSQGGRYNEQFF
NA	TRBV6-2/TRBV6-3	NA	CASSHHTGIYYGYTF
NA	TRBV15	NA	CATSRGRGSGANVLTF
TRBD1	TRBV10-3	NA	CAISTGTGEPLPQHF
NA	TRBV4-1	many	CASSLIWGSDYEQYF
NA	TRBV7-9	NA	CASSLDEYGYTF
NA	TRBV12-3/TRBV12-4	NA	CASSSALGAVGEQFF
NA	TRBV7-9	NA	CASSLVTVDDTEAFF
TRBD2	TRBV18	NA	CASSPPRTVPMGTSPYTDTQYF
NA	TRBV29-1	few	CSVAGLARSSYEQYF
NA	TRBV28	NA	CASSVRRPGETQYF
NA	TRBV3-1	once	CASSQAMTGFGYGYTF
NA	TRBV5-1	few	CASSFGTLNTEAFF
TRBD2	TRBV6-6	NA	CASTLREGLEQYF
TRBD1	TRBV12-3/TRBV12-4	NA	CASRRTGGENIQYF
NA	TRBV19	few	CASSASQQAYNEQFF
TRBD1	TRBV29-1	NA	CSVFTGASGSYNEQFF
NA	TRBV20-1	NA	CSAPEETQYF
TRBD1	TRBV6-6	NA	CASSFLGQGLTDTQYF
NA	TRBV6-6	NA	CATSFGRGPPVETQYF
TRBD1	TRBV12-3/TRBV12-4	NA	CASRSSGGVGETQYF
TRBD1	TRBV12-3/TRBV12-4	NA	CASSLGDREYEQYF
TRBD1	TRBV28	few	CASSSVNRGFQETQYF
NA	TRBV20-1	NA	CSARDGGGAYEQYF
NA	TRBV29-1	many	CSAGSANEQFF
TRBD1	TRBV20-1	few	CSASATGGSTSTDTQYF
NA	TRBV28	NA	CATGAGYGYTF
NA	TRBV14	few	CASSLEEDALHNEQFF
TRBD1	TRBV7-9	NA	CASSTDRGRTDTQYF
NA	TRBV12-3/TRBV12-4	few	CATEGGADTEAFF
NA	TRBV7-2	NA	CASSMWKAAGNEQFF
NA	TRBV12-3/TRBV12-4	NA	CASRGAGEKLFF
NA	TRBV20-1	NA	CSASSYSKQGSNTEAFF
NA	TRBV29-1	few	CSANGGTDCEQYF
TRBD2	TRBV20-1	NA	CSARVSSGYNEQFF
NA	TRBV7-2	NA	CASSLATGDYYEQYF
TRBD1	TRBV27	NA	CASSFTGGGGYTF